Here is one TCR beta chain with its context. Its antigen is not yet known. No qualities accompany the bases; no much larger clone lies one base away. This entry is derived from a study of CD8 T cells in ankylosing spondylitis listed by TCRdb under 2017. About the investigation overall: The study set out to find disease-linked TCR variants by profiling T cell receptor beta repertoires in ankylosing spondylitis patients and healthy donors. The full study cohort was made up of 25 ankylosing spondylitis patients and approximately 100 healthy donors. Samples of peripheral blood were taken, and for ankylosing spondylitis patients, synovial fluid was collected as well.

Data came from an Illumina HiSeq 2500. TCR beta libraries were prepared by quantitative 5'-RACE with molecular barcodes. The original methods were these. To identify disease-linked TCR variants, a new computational method was used, one built on a probabilistic model of VDJ rearrangement. TCRdb redid the processing of the public reads, applying fastp at Q25 and MiXCR, and retained in-frame beta chains. Each entry is one CDR3 protein sequence, shown with its most common DNA and genes. The V and J calls reflect TCRdb's pipeline rather than the authors' work. The sample table records about 360,000 distinct CDR3 sequences; approximately 14% of these occur just once. The ten largest account for about 1% of the sample. Taken from the germline V gene (reference sequence), the CDR1 and CDR2 loops are LGHDT and YNNKEL. The CDR3 covers 15 residues, taking in both the cysteine and the phenylalanine. Only the CDR3 DNA is retained, 45 bases long and in frame from the first base. V and J are trimmed by 3 bases and 9 bases, and the gene matches miss 10 bases of the junction.

Overall study results and their limits: Blood from ankylosing spondylitis patients appeared to be characterized by a TCR beta motif composed of 7 to 9 highly homologous amino acid variants. Some TCR beta motif variants had previously been reported in synovial fluid and blood of reactive arthritis patients, which suggested common disease-initiation mechanisms. According to the report, matched synovial fluid samples from ankylosing spondylitis patients were significantly enriched for the disease-linked clones. The disease-linked clones had a CD8+ phenotype and were found at relatively low frequencies in peripheral blood.

The rearranged chain carries TRBV3-1 and TRBJ2-1, and 8 bases in between align with TRBD2. The source of this sequence is a male donor with ankylosing spondylitis or in good health (not recorded which). Sample: blood, either unsorted or a sorted T cell fraction (not recorded which). Here is the DNA: TGTGCCAGCAGCCATACAGGGACTAGGAGTAGTGAGCAGTTCTTC. It encodes CASSHTGTRSSEQFF.